These 20 T cell receptor beta chains were all obtained from the same sample, sequenced in a study of blood T cell repertoires in COVID-19. Measured with immunoSEQ multiplex PCR; TCRdb has only the in-frame clones, and not every one. The sample contains roughly 210,000 clones, 84% of which appear only once. The sample consisted of peripheral blood. The receptor set was obtained from a woman aged 80 or older with COVID-19, enrolled during active disease.

This clone was counted a few times. The chain combines TRBV29-1 with TRBJ2-5; no clear D. CDR1 is SQVTM, CDR2 ANQGSEA, per germline. Trimming removed 4 bases from V and 0 bases from J, with 15 bases in between. The CDR3 is 15 amino acids. For the CDR3, the DNA is TGCAGCGTTGTGGCCGACTCCCTGTACCAAGAGACCCAGTACTTC. The encoded protein is CSVVADSLYQETQYF.

DNA for the CDR3: TGTGCCGGGGGGGGCAGGCAGGATGAAAAACTGTTTTTT. As protein: CAGGGRQDEKLFF. The genes are TRBV30 and TRBJ1-4; possible D gene TRBD1, 6 bases. Germline V lookup: CDR1 GTSNPN, CDR2 SVGIG (reference sequence). Between the trimmed V and J ends, which lost 8 bases and 6 bases, there was a span of 16 bases. CDR3 size: 13 residues. The variable domain in full, with the rest retrieved from reference TRBV30 and TRBJ1-4, is SQTIHQWPATLVQPVGSPLSLECTVEGTSNPNLYWYRQAAGRGLQLLFYSVGIGQISSEVPQNLSASRPQDRQFILSSKKLLLSDSGFYLCAGGGRQDEKLFFGSGTQLSVL.

This clone was observed once. The CDR3 sequence is CSASRGRATKNIQYF. CDR3 DNA sequence: TGCAGTGCTAGTAGGGGCAGGGCTACCAAAAACATTCAGTACTTC. The chain couples TRBV20-1 to TRBJ2-4, with D possibly TRBD1 on 5 matching bases. With 3 bases removed from V and 2 bases from J, the gap between germline ends came to 14 bases. CDR1 and CDR2 (germline): DFQATT, SNEGSKA (reference sequence). There are 15 residues in the CDR3.

The CDR3 bases are TGCGCCAGCGGGCCGGCAGGCTCCTACGAGCAGTACTTC. Translated, it gives CASGPAGSYEQYF. This sequence joins TRBV5-1 and TRBJ2-7; D gene uncertain. Deletions cut 7 bases from V and 0 bases from J, with 11 bases between. The germline gives CDR1 SGHRS, CDR2 YFSETQ. This CDR3 spans 13 amino acids.

The chain links TRBV7-2 to TRBJ2-3, with 9 bases that match TRBD2. Unmatched junction bases numbered 9, after V lost 5 bases and J lost 0 bases. Looked up from germline, CDR1 is SGHTA and CDR2 is FQGNSA. The CDR3 is 17 residues long. CDR3 amino acids: CASSRRKSGGSTDTQYF. The DNA for the CDR3 is TGTGCCAGCAGCCGCCGTAAGAGCGGGGGGAGCACAGATACGCAGTATTTT.

The chain is built from TRBV5-1 and TRBJ2-1; 14 bases fit TRBD2. Looked up from germline, CDR1 is SGHRS and CDR2 is YFSETQ. V shed 4 bases, J shed 7 bases, and the junction held 4 bases outside the gene matches. The CDR3 extends over 15 amino acids. CDR3 coding DNA: TGCGCCAGCAGCGCGACTAGCGGGGGGGTGAATGAGCAGTTCTTC. This encodes CASSATSGGVNEQFF. The full variable domain, rest sourced from reference TRBV5-1 and TRBJ2-1, is KAGVTQTPRYLIKTRGQQVTLSCSPISGHRSVSWYQQTPGQGLQFLFEYFSETQRNKGNFPGRFSGRQFSNSRSEMNVSTLELGDSALYLCASSATSGGVNEQFFGPGTRLTVL.

V gene TRBV2 combines with J gene TRBJ1-2; 9 bases line up with TRBD1. This CDR3 contains 13 residues. With V trimmed by 6 bases and J by 4 bases, 3 bases remained unmatched. Germline values: CDR1 SNHLY, CDR2 FYNNEI. CDR3: CASRQGASYGYTF. The CDR3 DNA reads as TGTGCCAGCAGACAGGGGGCGAGCTATGGCTACACCTTC.

The chain couples TRBV18 to TRBJ1-2, with TRBD1 matching over 8 bases. This CDR3 contains 15 residues. The V gene end was trimmed by 3 bases and the J gene end by 4 bases; junction bases not matched to a gene: 7. Germline lookup yields CDR1 KGHSH and CDR2 LQKENI. CDR3 nucleotides: TGTGCCAGCTCACCTAAAGACAGGGGACTCTATGGCTACACCTTC. It specifies CASSPKDRGLYGYTF.

CDR3 amino acids: CASSWKQGNYGYTF. The CDR3 nucleotides are TGTGCCAGCAGTTGGAAACAGGGCAACTATGGCTACACCTTC. The chain employs TRBV6-2 or TRBV6-3 and TRBJ1-2, with D possibly TRBD1 on 6 matching bases. Germline CDR1 and CDR2: MNHEY and SVGEGT. The CDR3 runs to 14 residues. With 4 bases removed from V and 2 bases from J, the gap between germline ends came to 11 bases.

The rearrangement uses TRBV28 and TRBJ1-4; D gene uncertain. Trimming cost V 4 bases and J 3 bases, with 12 bases left between them. The CDR3 covers 15 residues. CDR1 and CDR2 from the germline V gene are MDHEN and SYDVKM. The DNA for the CDR3 is TGTGCCAGCAGTTCCCGTGGAGGGCCTAATGAAAAACTGTTTTTT. The encoded protein is CASSSRGGPNEKLFF.

This chain connects TRBV10-2 to TRBJ1-1; D not resolved. The V gene lost 6 bases and the J gene lost 6 bases, with 8 bases spanning the gap. The CDR3 has 11 residues. Germline V gene data show CDR1 as WSHSY and CDR2 as SAAADI. CDR3 in amino acids: CASRAGAEAFF. In DNA form, the CDR3 reads TGCGCCAGCAGGGCAGGTGCTGAAGCTTTCTTT.

This sequence joins TRBV19 and TRBJ2-7; 9 positions agree with TRBD1. Germline V gene lookup returns CDR1 LNHDA and CDR2 SQIVND (reference sequence). This CDR3 contains 15 residues. V was pared by 4 bases and J by 7 bases, with 11 bases of the junction left unmatched. In DNA form, the CDR3 reads TGTGCCAGTAGTACCGGGACAGGGACCCACTGGGAGCAGTACTTC. Translation: CASSTGTGTHWEQYF.

The chain employs TRBV6-5 and TRBJ1-3; a weak D match, TRBD1 (6 bases). V gave up 4 bases and J gave up 0 bases, with 10 bases separating them. Looked up from germline, CDR1 is MNHEY and CDR2 is SVGAGI. The CDR3 contains 15 residues. The CDR3 DNA sequence: TGTGCCAGCAGTTTGACAGGCAACTCTGGAAACACCATATATTTT. Translated: CASSLTGNSGNTIYF.

In nucleotides, the CDR3 is TGTGCCAGCTCACCAAACAGCGGGGCCCTGGGGCAGTACGTC. The encoded protein is CASSPNSGALGQYV. This rearrangement joins TRBV18 to TRBJ2-7, with TRBD2 identical over 7 bases. Germline CDR1 reads KGHSH; CDR2 reads LQKENI. The CDR3 sequence is 14 residues long. The J segment lost 9 bases and the V segment lost 2 bases, leaving 10 bases of the junction unmatched.

This chain connects TRBV7-2 to TRBJ1-5; D gene uncertain. Germline CDR1 is SGHTA and CDR2 is FQGNSA. This CDR3 has 14 amino acids. V lost 5 bases and J lost 4, with 12 bases in between. The CDR3 DNA reads TGTGCCAGCAGCCCCACCCAGGTTAATCAGCCCCAGCATTTT. Translated, it gives CASSPTQVNQPQHF. Full variable domain (remainder filled in from reference TRBV7-2 and TRBJ1-5): GAGVSQSPSNKVTEKGKDVELRCDPISGHTALYWYRQSLGQGLEFLIYFQGNSAPDKSGLPSDRFSAERTGGSVSTLTIQRTQQEDSAVYLCASSPTQVNQPQHFGDGTRLSIL.

The chain is built from TRBV2 and TRBJ1-1; 8 nucleotides match TRBD1. V lost 10 bases to trimming and J lost 0 bases; unmatched junction nucleotides: 16. The CDR3 has 17 amino acids. In germline, CDR1 is SNHLY, CDR2 FYNNEI. The CDR3 here is CATSLRGQAPVNTEAFF. CDR3 sequence (DNA): TGTGCCACCTCCCTCCGGGGACAGGCTCCCGTGAACACTGAAGCTTTCTTT.

This chain connects TRBV14 to TRBJ1-1; D is possibly TRBD1 (5 bases). Germline V gives CDR1 SGHDN, CDR2 FVKESK. V lost 0 bases and J lost 10, with 15 bases in between. The CDR3 totals 14 residues. The CDR3 loop is CASSQEVSGVGAFF. The DNA for the CDR3 is TGTGCCAGCAGCCAAGAAGTTTCGGGGGTTGGAGCTTTCTTT.

The CDR3 reads CASSLSSRIYGYTF. DNA for the CDR3: TGTGCCAGCAGTTTATCTAGCCGGATCTATGGCTACACCTTC. The gene calls are TRBV28 and TRBJ1-2; no definite D call. The V end lost 1 base, the J end lost 4 bases, and 10 bases lay between the germline ends. From germline, CDR1 is MDHEN and CDR2 SYDVKM. There are 14 residues in the CDR3.

This sequence joins TRBV28 and TRBJ1-5; D not resolved. Germline V CDR1 and CDR2: MDHEN, SYDVKM. V gave up 4 bases and J gave up 4 bases, with 14 bases separating them. The length of the CDR3 is 15 residues. CDR3: CASSYALGGNQPQHF. For the CDR3, the DNA is TGTGCCAGCAGTTACGCTCTGGGAGGGAATCAGCCCCAGCATTTT.

The chain recombines TRBV2 with TRBJ1-1, with D possibly matching TRBD1 (5 bases). CDR3 size: 15 residues. Germline-derived CDR1 and CDR2 are SNHLY and FYNNEI. V was shortened by 8 bases and J by 5 bases, with 21 bases between the two germline ends. The chain's CDR3 is CASAPDAGRRTEAFF. In DNA form, the CDR3 reads TGTGCCAGCGCACCCGATGCGGGGCGCCGGACTGAAGCTTTCTTT.